This is a list of T cell receptor beta chains from one sample in a study of shared clonotypes between healthy human individuals. TCRdb's copy holds only in-frame clones and misses some; the assay was immunoSEQ multiplex PCR. The repertoire holds over 700,000 clones, roughly 72% seen once, with about 1.8% in the top ten. The sequenced sample was memory CD4+ T cells sorted from blood. The receptors were gathered from a woman aged 25 to 39 in good health. CDR3s include the opening cysteine and the closing phenylalanine or tryptophan. Fields, in order: clone size, D gene, J gene, V gene, CDR3 protein, CDR3 DNA. The D gene is left open where the match is weak. Rows give clone size only sometimes, using once, few, many, or a class for an expanded clone.

.,.,TRBJ2-5,TRBV7-2,CASSWVGGGTYQETQYF,TGTGCCAGCAGCTGGGTGGGTGGCGGGACGTACCAAGAGACCCAGTACTTC
.,.,TRBJ1-5,TRBV4-2,CASSQGNQPQHF,TGTGCCAGCAGCCAAGGGAATCAGCCCCAGCATTTT
.,TRBD2,TRBJ2-1,TRBV5-1,CASSSPVVAGDSWNEQFF,TGCGCCAGCAGCTCCCCAGTGGTAGCGGGAGATTCGTGGAATGAGCAGTTCTTC
.,TRBD1,TRBJ1-2,TRBV28,CASSLGTVVMYGYTF,TGTGCCAGCAGCCTAGGGACAGTGGTAATGTATGGCTACACCTTC
.,.,TRBJ2-7,TRBV4-1,CASSQDPTGAISYEQYF,TGCGCCAGCAGCCAAGATCCTACGGGGGCGATCTCCTACGAGCAGTACTTC
.,TRBD2,TRBJ2-1,TRBV5-1,CASSTSSGSYNEQFF,TGCGCCAGCAGCACTTCTAGCGGCTCCTACAATGAGCAGTTCTTC
few,.,TRBJ2-1,TRBV5-1,CASSLEAGPVGYYEQFF,TGCGCCAGCAGCTTGGAGGCAGGACCCGTGGGATACTATGAGCAGTTCTTC
.,TRBD1,TRBJ2-1,TRBV5-6,CASSLDRGTYNEQFF,TGTGCCAGCAGTTTAGACAGGGGGACCTACAATGAGCAGTTCTTC
.,TRBD2,TRBJ2-2,TRBV28,CASRVGLAVPGELFF,TGTGCCAGCAGGGTGGGACTAGCAGTCCCCGGGGAGCTGTTTTTT
.,.,TRBJ2-6,TRBV11-2,CASSLNGQISGANVLTF,TGTGCCAGCAGCTTGAATGGACAGATCTCTGGGGCCAACGTCCTGACTTTC
.,TRBD2,TRBJ2-1,TRBV19,CASSIEEGGPFNEQFF,TGTGCCAGTAGTATAGAGGAGGGAGGGCCATTCAATGAGCAGTTCTTC
.,.,TRBJ1-3,TRBV2,CASSHGQTGNTIYF,TGTGCCAGCAGCCACGGACAGACTGGAAACACCATATATTTT
.,.,TRBJ1-2,TRBV18,CASSPGAGGGYTF,TGTGCCAGCTCACCGGGAGCGGGAGGCGGCTACACCTTC
.,.,TRBJ1-2,TRBV21-1,CASSKGLNRGNYGYTF,TGTGCCAGCAGCAAAGGCTTGAACAGGGGAAACTATGGCTACACCTTC
many,.,TRBJ2-2,TRBV5-1,CASRSTELNTGELFF,TGCGCCAGCAGATCGACAGAGCTGAACACCGGGGAGCTGTTTTTT
.,.,TRBJ1-3,TRBV7-6,CASSRTLGGNTIYF,TGTGCCAGCAGTCGGACCCTTGGAGGAAACACCATATATTTT
.,.,TRBJ2-2,TRBV9,CASSPLGGGFGELFF,TGTGCCAGCAGCCCCCTAGGGGGGGGGTTCGGGGAGCTGTTTTTT
.,TRBD1,TRBJ1-2,TRBV28,CASSLTGQVYGYTF,TGTGCCAGCAGTTTGACAGGACAGGTCTATGGCTACACCTTC
.,.,TRBJ1-4,TRBV11-2,CASSLGVGEKLFF,TGTGCCAGCAGCTTAGGGGTTGGTGAAAAACTGTTTTTT
once,TRBD2,TRBJ2-5,TRBV19,CASSTSGTSTKTQYF,TGTGCCAGTAGTACCTCCGGGACTAGTACTAAGACCCAGTACTTC
.,.,TRBJ2-7,TRBV5-1,CASKFNTVSSYEQYF,TGCGCCAGCAAATTTAACACCGTCAGCTCCTACGAGCAGTACTTC
.,.,TRBJ2-3,TRBV9,CASSPRPQTDTQYF,TGTGCCAGCAGCCCCAGGCCCCAGACAGATACGCAGTATTTT
.,.,TRBJ1-2,TRBV5-1,CASSLYSLSGYTF,TGCGCCAGCAGCTTGTATTCCTTGTCTGGCTACACCTTC
.,TRBD2,TRBJ2-7,TRBV5-1,CASSMTSGSYNEQYF,TGCGCCAGCAGCATGACTAGCGGGAGCTATAACGAGCAGTACTTC
.,.,TRBJ2-5,TRBV27,CASSYRGYFLQETQYF,TGTGCCAGCAGCTACCGCGGTTACTTCCTACAAGAGACCCAGTACTTC
few,TRBD2,TRBJ2-1,TRBV19,CASSPGLAVNEQFF,TGTGCCAGTAGTCCGGGACTAGCGGTCAATGAGCAGTTCTTC
.,TRBD1,TRBJ2-7,TRBV25-1,CASSEYTGTAYEQYF,TGTGCCAGCAGTGAATACACCGGGACAGCCTACGAGCAGTACTTC
.,.,TRBJ2-6,TRBV30,CAWSVPGANVLTF,TGTGCCTGGAGTGTGCCTGGGGCCAACGTCCTGACTTTC
.,TRBD1,TRBJ2-7,TRBV27,CASSLSGDSDYEQYF,TGTGCCAGCAGTTTATCCGGGGACAGCGACTACGAGCAGTACTTC
.,TRBD1,TRBJ1-5,TRBV30,CAWSIGQGGQPQHF,TGTGCCTGGAGTATCGGACAGGGTGGTCAGCCCCAGCATTTT
.,TRBD2,TRBJ2-1,TRBV30,CAWSVGTSVYNEQFF,TGTGCCTGGAGTGTGGGGACTAGCGTCTACAATGAGCAGTTCTTC
.,.,TRBJ2-3,TRBV5-1,CASSLKSADTQYF,TGCGCCAGCAGCTTAAAGAGTGCAGATACGCAGTATTTT
.,TRBD1,TRBJ1-4,TRBV30,CAWRIFPGQKNEKLFF,TGTGCCTGGAGAATTTTTCCGGGACAGAAGAATGAAAAACTGTTTTTT
.,.,TRBJ2-3,TRBV2,CASSRPTDTQYF,TGTGCCAGCAGTCGACCCACAGATACGCAGTATTTT
.,.,TRBJ2-7,TRBV6-6,CASSSGTLSYEQYF,TGTGCCAGCAGTTCTGGGACACTCTCCTACGAGCAGTACTTC
.,TRBD1,TRBJ2-3,TRBV4-1,CASSPNPGQGTDTQYF,TGCGCCAGCAGCCCTAACCCGGGACAGGGGACAGATACGCAGTATTTT
.,.,TRBJ2-1,TRBV5-1,CASSQDIGSYNEQFF,TGCGCCAGCAGCCAAGACATCGGCTCCTACAATGAGCAGTTCTTC